This T cell receptor beta chain was captured by sequencing in a study of neurological immune-mediated disorders (dated by TCRdb to about 2019). As for the study more broadly: Among the approximately 34 multiple sclerosis patients, approximately 30 had relapsing-remitting MS and 3 had secondary progressive MS. The cohort comprised 68 subjects: 15 or so HAM/TSP patients, 35 or so multiple sclerosis patients and approximately 20 healthy controls. The study compared peripheral blood TCR-beta repertoires of HTLV-I-associated myelopathy (HAM/TSP) patients, multiple sclerosis patients and healthy controls using UMI-based sequencing. The approximately 100 TCR-beta libraries included longitudinal samples, technical triplicates and paired sorted CD4+ and CD8+ T-cell subsets alongside PBMC samples.

For the unsorted PBMC libraries, 2 million PBMCs were stored in RNAlater at -80 degrees C until RNA extraction and were used to generate the libraries. Multiple sclerosis patients were enrolled in a US clinical protocol under which disease progression was evaluated by magnetic resonance imaging. PBMCs were separated from peripheral blood using Ficoll-Hypaque density gradient centrifugation and then cryopreserved in liquid nitrogen. This clonotype was detected ten times or more. What this receptor recognizes is not known. No qualities accompany the bases; no much larger clone lies one base away. At the junction V is shortened by 3 bases and J by 7 bases, with 14 bases in between. There are 15 amino acids in the CDR3, from cysteine to phenylalanine inclusive. Left in the record is the CDR3 DNA by itself, 45 bases read in frame from the first base. From the germline V gene, CDR1 is SGHRS and CDR2 is YFSETQ.

To synthesize cDNA, template-switch 5'RACE was performed with a primer carrying a 10-nucleotide random unique molecular identifier so that each TCR transcript was tagged. Every sequencing run covered 15-18 subjects and yielded more than 180 million TCR-beta sequences. Total RNA was extracted with the RNeasy kit. The KAPA Real-time Library Amplification kit was used to amplify TCR-beta VDJ regions with primers targeting the TCR constant region and the 5'RACE anchor. A first PCR added sample indexes and Illumina adaptors, after which a second PCR increased the library yield. After Ampure bead purification, the TCR product of roughly 650 bp was size-selected on a 2% E-gel SizeSelection system. Before pooling, libraries had their quality checked on a Bioanalyzer, their concentration measured with Qubit, and their quantity determined with the Kapa Library Quantification kit. An Illumina HiSeq 2500 sequenced the libraries paired-end 2 x 150 bp. To increase sequence diversity, roughly 25-31% phiX was spiked into each library pool. The original methods were these. The quality-filtered reads were processed with the UMI-based MiGEC pipeline, whose error correction step removed more than 80% of the raw TCR sequences. VDJ genes were aligned to IMGT germline references, and each clonotype was defined by a unique CDR3 amino acid sequence together with V-J genes. Clonal expansion, Shannon diversity, and CDR3 relatedness (CalcPairwiseDistances, ClusterSamples) were evaluated with VDJtools, and phylogenetic trees were built with CLCbio workbench. Using coefficient-of-variation modelling across technical triplicates, the study counted a clone as expanded if it had at least 8 unique UMIs. Starting from the raw public reads, TCRdb applied fastp trimming at Q25, assembled clones with MiXCR and retained in-frame beta chains. Here each entry gathers all rows of one CDR3 protein and keeps the most common genes and DNA. The V and J calls and clone size come from TCRdb's table, not from the authors' own analysis. Within this sample are about 59,000 distinct CDR3 sequences, with around 3.8% of them counted one time only. Clones ranked in the top ten supply over 2% of the sample.

On the study overall, not on this receptor specifically: Phylogenetic analysis grouped repertoires from 18 of 34 MS patients into a cluster of related CDR3 sequences, suggesting a possible repertoire-level signature. No association of the MS cluster with clinical or MRI features was observed, and the need for larger cohorts was stated by the authors. Expanded clones from different subjects shared no identical CDR3 amino acid sequences, which suggests that TCR-beta repertoires were private in all groups. TCR clonal expansion was highest in HAM/TSP patients and lowest in MS patients, with MS patients falling below even healthy controls.

What was sequenced was PBMCs. This clonotype was obtained from a woman between 50 and 59 years old with multiple sclerosis. The rearranged chain carries TRBV5-1 and TRBJ1-6; no D gene call is confident. In nucleotide form, the sequence is TGCGCCAGCAGCTCCCTCGATTGGGTGAATTCACCCCTCCACTTT. It translates as CASSSLDWVNSPLHF.